This T cell receptor (beta chain) came from a study of T cell responses to AZD1222 COVID-19 vaccine. The protocol was immunoSEQ multiplex PCR, while the TCRdb copy is restricted to in-frame clones and leaves out a portion. In the table there are 80,000 to 130,000 clones, less than 90% of which are singletons. Concerning this clone: Its antigen is not known.

V gave up 4 bases and J gave up 0 bases, with 8 bases separating them. This CDR3 comprises 14 residues. From germline, CDR1 is SGHTA and CDR2 FQGNSA. The study, taken as a whole, reports: It was only a handful of AZD1222 recipients who were seropositive at baseline. There were repertoire samples only from the period after the peak T cell response.

This TCR was recovered from an adult in good health. The rearrangement joins TRBV7-2 to TRBJ2-3; maybe TRBD1 (6 bases). The specimen was peripheral blood, collected on day 0 of AZD1222 vaccination. Written as DNA, the CDR3 is TGTGCCAGCAGCTGGACAGCTAGCACAGATACGCAGTATTTT. Protein: CASSWTASTDTQYF.